This TCR beta chain was retrieved from a study of blood T cell repertoires in COVID-19. Study-level information: T cells, B-cell-depleted T cells, or PBMCs provided the cDNA or gDNA that served as material.

CDR3 length equals 15 residues. Trimming took 0 bases from V and 2 from J, leaving 10 bases between them. The germline CDR1 and CDR2 sequences are SGDLS and YYNGEE. Original processing notes: Reference gene primer amplification gave nucleated cell count estimates. Assay: immunoSEQ multiplex PCR; the TCRdb copy retains only in-frame clones and omits some. D and trimming were read from the DNA, whereas the V and J calls and clone size are those reported in that table. Counted here are a few hundred thousand clones, around 89% occurring once; the ten biggest clones make up 0.95% to 1.3%. The clonotype originates from a woman aged 40-49 years with COVID-19, enrolled during active disease. The sample comprised peripheral blood. V and J are TRBV9 and TRBJ2-3, with a tentative D call TRBD2 (5 bases). The CDR3 DNA sequence: TGTGCCAGCAGCGTAGATGAGGGCCACACAGATACGCAGTATTTT. Encoded protein: CASSVDEGHTDTQYF. Together with reference TRBV9 and TRBJ2-3, the CDR3 gives the full variable domain: DSGVTQTPKHLITATGQRVTLRCSPRSGDLSVYWYQQSLDQGLQFLIQYYNGEERAKGNILERFSAQQFPDLHSELNLSSLELGDSALYFCASSVDEGHTDTQYFGPGTRLTVL.